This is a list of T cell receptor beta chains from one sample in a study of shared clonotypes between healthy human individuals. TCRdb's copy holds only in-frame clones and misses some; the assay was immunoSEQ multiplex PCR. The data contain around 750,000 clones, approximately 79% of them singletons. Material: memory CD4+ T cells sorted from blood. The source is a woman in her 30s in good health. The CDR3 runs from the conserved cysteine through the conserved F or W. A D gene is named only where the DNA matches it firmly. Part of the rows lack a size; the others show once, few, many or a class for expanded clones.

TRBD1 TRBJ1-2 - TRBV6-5 CASSYTGVEDGYTF TGTGCCAGCAGTTACACAGGGGTGGAGGATGGCTACACCTTC
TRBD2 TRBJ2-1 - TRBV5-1 CASTPGGYNEQFF TGCGCCAGCACACCGGGAGGATACAATGAGCAGTTCTTC
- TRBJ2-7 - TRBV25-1 CASSEHFQGSEQYF TGTGCCAGCAGTGAACATTTTCAGGGAAGCGAGCAGTACTTC
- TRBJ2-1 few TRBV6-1 CASSDYREQFF TGTGCCAGCAGTGATTACCGGGAGCAGTTCTTC
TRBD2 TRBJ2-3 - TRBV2 CASRSSGIGTDTQYF TGTGCCAGCCGATCTAGCGGGATAGGCACAGATACGCAGTATTTT
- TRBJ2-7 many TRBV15 CATSRDLSFAELTYEQYF TGTGCCACCAGCAGAGATCTTTCCTTTGCGGAGTTGACCTACGAGCAGTACTTC
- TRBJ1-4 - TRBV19 CASSPRAGPNEKLFF TGTGCCAGTAGTCCTCGGGCCGGACCTAATGAAAAACTGTTTTTT
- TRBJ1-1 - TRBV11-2 CASSLPGGTEAFF TGTGCCAGCAGCTTACCCGGGGGCACTGAAGCTTTCTTT
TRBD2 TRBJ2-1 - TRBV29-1 CSAPRASGSSNEQFF TGCAGCGCCCCGCGGGCTAGCGGGAGCTCCAATGAGCAGTTCTTC
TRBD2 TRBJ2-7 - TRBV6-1 CASSQTSATYEQYF TGTGCCAGCAGTCAAACTAGCGCGACCTACGAGCAGTACTTC
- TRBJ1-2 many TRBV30 CAWSVSSAYGYTF TGTGCCTGGAGTGTATCTAGCGCCTATGGCTACACCTTC
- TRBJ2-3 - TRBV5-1 CASTSGGMSTDTQYF TGCGCCAGCACTAGTGGAGGGATGAGCACAGATACGCAGTATTTT
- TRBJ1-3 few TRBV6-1 CASRPGGSADTIYF TGTGCCAGCAGACCTGGAGGGTCCGCAGACACCATATATTTT
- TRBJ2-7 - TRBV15 CATSRRDELEFREQYF TGTGCCACCAGCCGCCGGGATGAGCTTGAGTTCCGCGAGCAGTACTTC
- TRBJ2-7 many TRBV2 CASRITAYEQYF TGTGCCAGCAGGATAACTGCCTACGAGCAGTACTTC
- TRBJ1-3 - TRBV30 CAWSAGRSGNTIYF TGTGCCTGGAGTGCAGGGAGGTCTGGAAACACCATATATTTT
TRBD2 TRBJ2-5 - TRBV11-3 CASSLGLTSGIQETQYF TGTGCCAGCAGCTTAGGACTGACTAGCGGGATCCAAGAGACCCAGTACTTC
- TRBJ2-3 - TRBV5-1 CASSFPGADTQYF TGCGCCAGCAGCTTTCCAGGGGCAGATACGCAGTATTTT
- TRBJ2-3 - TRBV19 CASSLSGSTDTQYF TGTGCCAGTAGTTTAAGCGGGAGCACAGATACGCAGTATTTT
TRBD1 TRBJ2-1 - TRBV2 CASSGDSYNEQFF TGTGCCAGCAGTGGGGACAGCTACAATGAGCAGTTCTTC
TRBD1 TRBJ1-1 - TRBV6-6 CASSARDRPEAFF TGTGCCAGCAGCGCCCGGGACAGACCAGAAGCTTTCTTT
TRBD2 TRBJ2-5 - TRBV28 CASSLLAGVGETQYF TGTGCCAGCAGTTTACTAGCGGGAGTGGGGGAGACCCAGTACTTC
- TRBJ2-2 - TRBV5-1 CASSLAQGNTGELFF TGCGCCAGCAGCTTGGCTCAGGGGAACACCGGGGAGCTGTTTTTT
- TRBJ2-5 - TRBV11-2 CASSLGAGQKETQYF TGTGCCAGCAGCTTAGGCGCGGGACAGAAGGAGACCCAGTACTTC
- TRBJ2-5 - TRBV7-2 CASSLNREETQYF TGTGCCAGCAGCTTAAACAGAGAAGAGACCCAGTACTTC
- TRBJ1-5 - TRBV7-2 CASSRQRDQPQHF TGTGCCAGCAGCCGTCAACGGGATCAGCCCCAGCATTTT
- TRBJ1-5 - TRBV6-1 CASSVIGDQPQHF TGTGCCAGCAGTGTTATAGGGGATCAGCCCCAGCATTTT
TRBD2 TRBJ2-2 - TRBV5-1 CASSELAGGTNTGELFF TGCGCCAGCAGCGAGCTAGCGGGAGGGACGAACACCGGGGAGCTGTTTTTT
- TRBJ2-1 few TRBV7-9 CASSLWEDDEQFF TGTGCCAGCAGCTTATGGGAGGATGATGAGCAGTTCTTC
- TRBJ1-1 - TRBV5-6 CASWRGSTNTEAFF TGTGCCAGCTGGAGGGGGTCAACGAACACTGAAGCTTTCTTT
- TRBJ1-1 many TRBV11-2 CASSLAGRVGAFF TGTGCCAGCAGCTTAGCAGGGAGAGTAGGAGCTTTCTTT
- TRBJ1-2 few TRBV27 CASSLSRQISNYGYTF TGTGCCAGCAGTTTATCGCGACAGATCTCTAACTATGGCTACACCTTC
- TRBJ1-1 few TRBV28 CASSPLRTEAFF TGTGCCAGCAGCCCCCTGAGAACTGAAGCTTTCTTT
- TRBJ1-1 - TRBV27 CASSLGPGEAFF TGTGCCAGCAGTTTAGGGCCAGGTGAAGCTTTCTTT
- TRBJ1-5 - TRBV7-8 CASSSLTEYSNQPQHF TGTGCCAGCAGCTCTCTGACAGAGTATAGCAATCAGCCCCAGCATTTT
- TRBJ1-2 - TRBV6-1 CASSDWGTMDGYTF TGTGCCAGCAGTGATTGGGGGACGATGGATGGCTACACCTTC
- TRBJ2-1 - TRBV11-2 CASSLKSGAINEQFF TGTGCCAGCAGCTTAAAGTCGGGAGCAATCAATGAGCAGTTCTTC
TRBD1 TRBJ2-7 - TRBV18 CASSPSQGARYEQYF TGTGCCAGCTCGCCCTCACAGGGGGCGAGATACGAGCAGTACTTC
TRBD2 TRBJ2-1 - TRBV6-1 CASSVGYLAGENNEQFF TGTGCCAGCAGTGTGGGCTATTTGGCGGGGGAGAACAATGAGCAGTTCTTC
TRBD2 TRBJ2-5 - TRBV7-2 CASSRLAGAQETQYF TGTGCCAGCAGCAGACTAGCGGGAGCGCAAGAGACCCAGTACTTC
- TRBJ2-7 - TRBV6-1 CASSDRRYEQYF TGTGCCAGCAGTGACCGCAGGTACGAGCAGTACTTC
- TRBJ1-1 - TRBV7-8 CASRPKRVENTEAFF TGTGCCAGCAGACCTAAAAGGGTCGAAAACACTGAAGCTTTCTTT
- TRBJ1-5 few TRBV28 CASRTRQSHQPQHF TGTGCCAGCAGGACAAGACAGAGCCATCAGCCCCAGCATTTT
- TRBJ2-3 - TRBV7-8 CASSLRGNSDTQYF TGTGCCAGCAGCTTAAGGGGTAATTCAGATACGCAGTATTTT
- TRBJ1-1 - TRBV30 CAWSKSYLISMDGNTEAFF TGTGCCTGGAGCAAGTCTTATCTCATATCGATGGACGGGAACACTGAAGCTTTCTTT
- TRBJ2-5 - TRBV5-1 CASSLQGRETQYF TGCGCCAGCAGCTTACAGGGACGAGAGACCCAGTACTTC